A single sample gave rise to the 26 T cell receptor beta chains below, sequenced in a study of cytomegalovirus exposure and HLA in healthy donors. Using immunoSEQ multiplex PCR, the repertoire was profiled, and TCRdb retains in-frame clones only, with some absent. The table includes 150,000 or so clones, around 93% detected once. The sample was PBMCs. These receptors were taken from a man aged 18 to 30 in good health and CMV-seropositive.

V usage is TRBV6-1 and J usage is TRBJ2-6, with 7 nucleotides matching TRBD1. V trimming: 4 bases; J trimming: 2 bases; junction bases outside the gene matches: 2. In germline, CDR1 is MNHNS, CDR2 SASEGT. The CDR3 totals 15 residues. The CDR3 nucleotides are TGTGCCAGCAGTGGCGGACAGGCTGGGGCCAACGTCCTGACTTTC. Protein sequence: CASSGGQAGANVLTF.

Of note for this clone: The germline gene is not matched at one end of the junction; a read error may be the cause. The chain is built from TRBV15 and TRBJ2-7; weak D call: TRBD1 (5 bases). Germline values: CDR1 LNHNV, CDR2 YYDKDF (reference sequence). The length of the CDR3 is 11 residues. The CDR3 here is CATTRSQVLGF. The CDR3 DNA reads TGTGCCACCACACGGTCACAGGTCCTGGGGTTC. The full variable domain, with the rest looked up from reference TRBV15 and TRBJ2-7, is DAMVIQNPRYQVTQFGKPVTLSCSQTLNHNVMYWYQQKSSQAPKLLFHYYDKDFNNEADTPDNFQSRRPNTSFCFLDIRSPGLGDTAMYLCATTRSQVLGFGPGTRLTVT.

V is TRBV2 and J is TRBJ1-4; D is undetermined. Germline CDR1 is SNHLY and CDR2 is FYNNEI. The CDR3 loop spans 13 amino acids. Trimming stripped 8 bases from V and 5 bases from J, with 12 bases between. CDR3 in amino acids: CASGGAINEKLFF. CDR3 DNA: TGTGCCAGCGGCGGAGCGATCAATGAAAAACTGTTTTTT.

The chain carries TRBV29-1 and TRBJ2-1; 10 bases align to TRBD1. The CDR3 runs 14 residues. Germline V gives CDR1 SQVTM, CDR2 ANQGSEA. V trimming: 5 bases; J trimming: 4 bases; junction bases outside the gene matches: 5. The CDR3 DNA follows: TGCAGCGTTCCCCGGGACAGGGGTTACAATGAGCAGTTCTTC. Translation gives CSVPRDRGYNEQFF.

The rearrangement uses TRBV5-1 and TRBJ2-1; D not certain. This CDR3 spans 13 amino acids. Deletions cut 0 bases from V and 5 bases from J, with 6 bases between. Germline V gene lookup returns CDR1 SGHRS and CDR2 YFSETQ. The CDR3 region is CASSLEAHNEQFF. CDR3 sequence (DNA): TGCGCCAGCAGCTTGGAAGCCCACAATGAGCAGTTCTTC.

The chain uses TRBV5-1 and TRBJ2-7, with 9 bases matching TRBD1. This CDR3 comprises 15 residues. V lost 0 bases, J lost 2 bases, and 3 bases stayed unmatched. The germline V gene encodes CDR1 SGHRS and CDR2 YFSETQ. This CDR3 is CASSLGTGDTYEQYF. The CDR3 DNA follows: TGCGCCAGCAGCTTGGGGACAGGGGACACCTACGAGCAGTACTTC.

The CDR3 loop is CSVLWTGAYEQYF. In nucleotides, the CDR3 is TGCAGCGTACTATGGACAGGGGCCTACGAGCAGTACTTC. The V gene is TRBV29-1, the J gene TRBJ2-7, with TRBD1 matching 9 bases. The CDR3 is made up of 13 amino acids. V was clipped by 6 bases and J by 2 bases; unmatched bases: 5. Germline lookup yields CDR1 SQVTM and CDR2 ANQGSEA.

This clone was counted once. The chain recombines TRBV18 with TRBJ2-4; D perhaps matches TRBD2 (6 bases). Germline lookup yields CDR1 KGHSH and CDR2 LQKENI. Trimming removed 6 bases from V and 1 base from J, with 16 bases in between. The CDR3 has 16 amino acids. The CDR3 reads CASSPSGGKAKNIQYF. CDR3 sequence (DNA): TGTGCCAGCTCGCCATCTGGGGGGAAGGCCAAAAACATTCAGTACTTC.

The sample holds one count of this clone. The rearrangement links TRBV5-1 to TRBJ1-1, with D possibly matching TRBD1 (6 bases). Germline loops: CDR1 SGHRS, CDR2 YFSETQ. V was pared by 0 bases and J by 6 bases, with 9 bases between. The CDR3 length is 13 residues. CDR3 loop: CASSLEGQSEAFF. In DNA form, the CDR3 reads TGCGCCAGCAGCTTGGAAGGACAGTCTGAAGCTTTCTTT.

This clone was observed many times. The V gene is TRBV5-1, the J gene TRBJ1-2, with TRBD1 matching 7 bases. Germline assignment: CDR1 SGHRS and CDR2 YFSETQ. The CDR3 has 14 residues. The ends lost 3 bases at V and 4 bases at J; junction bases unmatched: 6. DNA for the CDR3: TGCGCCAGCAGCTCCCCTGACAGGGTCTATGGCTACACCTTC. Residues: CASSSPDRVYGYTF.

The rearrangement links TRBV5-6 to TRBJ1-2, with a weak D call TRBD1 (5 bases). The CDR3 consists of 14 residues. Germline CDR1 is SGHDT and CDR2 is YYEEEE. V gave up 5 bases and J gave up 0 bases, with 11 bases separating them. The CDR3 DNA follows: TGTGCCAGCAGTTCAGGGATAGCTAACTATGGCTACACCTTC. Protein sequence: CASSSGIANYGYTF.

This clone was counted once. The genes are TRBV10-3 and TRBJ1-2; D unclear. Trimming removed 3 bases at V and 4 bases at J, with 15 bases between. Germline-derived CDR1 and CDR2 are ENHRY and SYGVKD. CDR3 size: 15 residues. CDR3 nucleotide sequence: TGTGCCATCAGTGAAACCAGTGCCTCGGGCTATGGCTACACCTTC. Its translation: CAISETSASGYGYTF.

This sequence joins TRBV19 and TRBJ1-5; D may be TRBD1 (6 bases). This CDR3 comprises 16 residues. Germline lookup yields CDR1 LNHDA and CDR2 SQIVND (reference sequence). V lost 6 bases and J lost 5, with 20 bases in between. CDR3 sequence: CASSLQGQEGYQPQHF. The CDR3 nucleotides are TGTGCCAGTAGCTTACAGGGTCAGGAAGGTTATCAGCCCCAGCATTTT.

CDR3 sequence reads: CASRPTSGRARSQTQYF. The CDR3 DNA is TGTGCCAGCAGGCCAACTAGCGGGAGGGCCCGGAGCCAGACCCAGTACTTC. The chain uses TRBV28 and TRBJ2-5, with TRBD2 matching 13 bases. After removal of 6 bases from V and 6 bases from J, the junction contained 13 bases not matched to a gene. The CDR3 contains 17 residues. CDR1 is MDHEN, CDR2 SYDVKM, per germline.

The V and J genes are TRBV28 and TRBJ2-7; D remains ambiguous. Germline V CDR1 and CDR2: MDHEN, SYDVKM. Trimming cost V 2 bases and J 0 bases, with 5 bases left between them. This CDR3 contains 13 residues. The CDR3 sequence is CASSLVVSYEQYF. The CDR3 nucleotides read TGTGCCAGCAGTTTAGTCGTCTCCTACGAGCAGTACTTC.

V gene TRBV28 combines with J gene TRBJ2-2; TRBD2 matches at 13 bases. The CDR3 consists of 17 residues. Trimming took 6 bases from V and 5 from J; bases not matched to a gene: 9. Per the germline V gene, CDR1 is MDHEN and CDR2 is SYDVKM. The CDR3 nucleotides are TGTGCCAGCAGGGGACTAGCGGGAAGGGATTTAACCGGGGAGCTGTTTTTT. Protein: CASRGLAGRDLTGELFF.

The CDR3 nucleotides read TGTGCCAGCAGACATTTAGAAGGCGGGACGGACACTGAAGCTTTCTTT. Protein sequence: CASRHLEGGTDTEAFF. The chain couples TRBV5-4 to TRBJ1-1, with D possibly TRBD1 on 5 matching bases. CDR3 length: 16 residues. Germline CDR1 SGHNT, CDR2 YYREEE (reference sequence). The V end lost 5 bases, the J end lost 3 bases, and 20 bases lay between the germline ends.

This chain links TRBV2 with TRBJ2-5, with 7 bases fitting TRBD1. This CDR3 region has 12 residues. J lost 5 bases, V lost 10 bases, and 7 bases had no gene match. Germline V gene lookup returns CDR1 SNHLY and CDR2 FYNNEI. For the CDR3, the DNA is TGTGCCACTGAGACGACAGGGGAGACCCAGTACTTC. It translates to CATETTGETQYF.

This clone has only one observation. V usage is TRBV6-5 and J usage is TRBJ2-3; 7 nucleotides align to TRBD1. The germline V gene has CDR1 MNHEY and CDR2 SVGAGI. CDR3 length: 14 residues. J gave up 8 bases and V 0 bases, and 5 bases lay outside the gene matches. The CDR3 region is CASSYSNRGGTQYF. The DNA of the CDR3 is TGTGCCAGCAGTTACTCCAACAGGGGTGGTACGCAGTATTTT.

The chain couples TRBV7-8 to TRBJ1-2, with 7 bases identical to TRBD1. Trimming took 1 base from V and 0 from J; bases not matched to a gene: 5. The CDR3 totals 16 residues. Germline V gene sequence: CDR1 SGHVS, CDR2 FQNEAQ. DNA for the CDR3: TGTGCCAGCAGCTTAGAGCCCGGGACAGCTAACTATGGCTACACCTTC. Its translation: CASSLEPGTANYGYTF. Full variable domain (remainder filled in from reference TRBV7-8 and TRBJ1-2): GAGVSQSPRYKVAKRGQDVALRCDPISGHVSLFWYQQALGQGPEFLTYFQNEAQLDKSGLPSDRFFAERPEGSVSTLKIQRTQQEDSAVYLCASSLEPGTANYGYTFGSGTRLTVV.

This chain uses TRBV4-1 with TRBJ1-5, with D possibly being TRBD1 (5 bases). The CDR3 extends over 17 amino acids. V was clipped by 0 bases and J by 6 bases, with 18 bases between them. Germline V lookup: CDR1 MGHRA, CDR2 YSYEKL. For the CDR3, the DNA is TGCGCCAGCAGCCAAGATCGGATCGGGCAGGGAGGTCAGCCCCAGCATTTT. Its protein product is CASSQDRIGQGGQPQHF.

The chain is built from TRBV4-2 and TRBJ2-7, with D perhaps TRBD2 (5 bases). The CDR3 contains 15 residues. Trimming left V 1 base short and J 7 bases short, with 17 bases between. The germline V gene encodes CDR1 LGHNA and CDR2 YNFKEQ. CDR3 sequence reads: CASSQVGWGVGEQYF. The CDR3 region has the DNA TGTGCCAGCAGCCAAGTCGGGTGGGGAGTTGGTGAGCAGTACTTC.

The chain employs TRBV7-9 and TRBJ2-3; 8 nucleotides align to TRBD2. CDR1 and CDR2 from the germline V gene are SEHNR and FQNEAQ (reference sequence). The V gene end was trimmed by 3 bases and the J gene end by 4 bases; junction bases not matched to a gene: 3. This CDR3 contains 14 residues. The chain's CDR3 is CASSLGLVADTQYF. In DNA form, the CDR3 reads TGTGCCAGCAGCTTGGGACTAGTGGCAGATACGCAGTATTTT.

This chain connects TRBV27 to TRBJ1-2; D gene uncertain. The germline V gene encodes CDR1 MNHEY and CDR2 SMNVEV (reference sequence). The CDR3 has 14 residues. The V end was cut by 5 bases, the J end by 4 bases, with 14 bases between. Written as DNA, the CDR3 is TGTGCCAGCAGTCCGTACTTCTCACCCTATGGCTACACCTTC. It is translated as CASSPYFSPYGYTF.

The V and J genes are TRBV19 and TRBJ2-1; TRBD2 is a possible D gene (6 bases). V shed 7 bases and J shed 7 bases, with 17 bases lying between them. The CDR3 loop spans 14 amino acids. Germline loops: CDR1 LNHDA, CDR2 SQIVND (reference sequence). This chain's CDR3 is CASTTTGEGNEQFF. DNA of the CDR3: TGTGCCAGTACAACGACGGGAGAAGGGAATGAGCAGTTCTTC. The full variable domain, with the rest looked up from reference TRBV19 and TRBJ2-1, is DGGITQSPKYLFRKEGQNVTLSCEQNLNHDAMYWYRQDPGQGLRLIYYSQIVNDFQKGDIAEGYSVSREKKESFPLTVTSAQKNPTAFYLCASTTTGEGNEQFFGPGTRLTVL.

This clone is a singleton in its sample. This chain joins TRBV19 and TRBJ2-1; TRBD1 might be the D (6 bases). Germline V CDR1 and CDR2: LNHDA, SQIVND (reference sequence). V shed 7 bases and J shed 0 bases, with 10 bases lying between them. This CDR3 has 14 residues. CDR3 residues: CASTQGSSYNEQFF. The CDR3 region has the DNA TGTGCCAGTACACAGGGTAGCTCCTACAATGAGCAGTTCTTC.